This T cell receptor (beta chain) stems from a study of CD4 and CD8 cells across lung adenocarcinoma regions (dated by TCRdb to 2016 to 2019). With regard to the full study: Intratumor heterogeneity of the T cell receptor repertoire was examined by comparing tumor centers with tumor margins.

By its share of the sample, this clonotype is large (0.1 to 1%). Its cognate antigen has yet to be identified. Within one base of it there is no much larger clone, and no base qualities were kept. The receptor library was made with PCR. Instrument used: HiSeq X Ten. TCRdb itself trimmed the public reads at Q25 with fastp, ran MiXCR and retained productive beta chains. Entries are consolidated by CDR3 protein sequence, retaining the most common genes and DNA. The sample table records about 3,400 distinct CDR3 sequences; around 60% of these occur just once. Of the sample, around a third is held by the ten largest clones. A distance of 9 bases separates the germline ends of V and J, which lose 3 bases and 5 bases respectively. The CDR3, cysteine through phenylalanine, is 13 amino acids long. The DNA shown is the 39-base CDR3, in frame from base 1. The germline V gene (reference sequence) provides CDR1 MNHEY and CDR2 SMNVEV.

Patients with localized lung adenocarcinoma, a subtype of non-small cell lung cancer, were used as donors. Samples were obtained from the centers of localized lung adenocarcinomas. For TCR repertoire analysis, CD4+ T cells taken from tumor tissue were profiled apart from CD8+ T cells. Material for sequencing was CD4+ T cells from the center of a lung tumor. The intended sense of this specimen's cell subset or site label: tumor center region. The chain couples TRBV27 to TRBJ2-3, and the D gene may be TRBD2, 5 bases matching. This TCR was recovered from a female donor with lung adenocarcinoma. The CD4 and CD8 labels of this study may be unreliable. The encoded CDR3 is CASSFTGRDTQYF. The bases are TGTGCCAGCAGTTTTACGGGGAGAGATACGCAGTATTTT.